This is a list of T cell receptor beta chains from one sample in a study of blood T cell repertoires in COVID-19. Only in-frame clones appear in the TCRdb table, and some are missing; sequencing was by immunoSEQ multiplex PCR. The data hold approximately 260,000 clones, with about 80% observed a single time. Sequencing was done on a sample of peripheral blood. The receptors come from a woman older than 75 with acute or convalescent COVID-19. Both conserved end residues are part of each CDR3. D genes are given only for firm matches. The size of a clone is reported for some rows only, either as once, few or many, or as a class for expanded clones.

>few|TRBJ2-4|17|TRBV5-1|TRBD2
CASSPARGEGAKNIQYF
TGCGCCAGCAGCCCCGCTCGGGGGGAAGGGGCCAAAAACATTCAGTACTTC
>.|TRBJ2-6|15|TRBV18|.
CASSPVNSGANVLTF
TGTGCCAGCTCACCAGTCAACTCTGGGGCCAACGTCCTGACTTTC
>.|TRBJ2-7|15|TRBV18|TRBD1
CASSPDRGRSYEQYF
TGTGCCAGCTCACCCGACAGGGGTCGGAGCTACGAGCAGTACTTC
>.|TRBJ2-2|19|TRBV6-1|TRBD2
CASSEPPRGGPLVTGELFF
TGTGCCAGCAGTGAACCTCCCCGCGGGGGGCCCCTCGTCACCGGGGAGCTGTTTTTT
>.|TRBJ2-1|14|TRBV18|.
CASSQDGTYNEQFF
TGTGCCAGCTCACAGGACGGGACATACAATGAGCAGTTCTTC
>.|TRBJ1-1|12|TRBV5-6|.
CASRLKGAEAFF
TGTGCCAGCAGATTAAAGGGGGCTGAAGCTTTCTTT
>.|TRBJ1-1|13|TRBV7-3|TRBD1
CASSGDRGTEAFF
TGTGCCAGCAGCGGGGACAGGGGCACTGAAGCTTTCTTT
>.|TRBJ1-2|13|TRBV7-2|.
CASSRGQIYGYTF
TGTGCCAGCAGCAGAGGACAGATCTATGGCTACACCTTC
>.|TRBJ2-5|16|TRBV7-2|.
CASSPRGLQIGETQYF
TGTGCCAGCAGCCCACGGGGACTCCAAATTGGGGAGACCCAGTACTTC
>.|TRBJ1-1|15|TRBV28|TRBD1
CASSPHRGEESEAFF
TGTGCCAGCAGTCCCCACAGGGGGGAAGAATCTGAAGCTTTCTTT
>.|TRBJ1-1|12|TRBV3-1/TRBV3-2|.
CASSETGTQAFF
TGTGCCAGCAGTGAGACCGGGACACAAGCTTTCTTT
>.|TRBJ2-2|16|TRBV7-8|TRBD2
CASSPRQRGNTGELFF
TGTGCCAGCAGCCCCAGACAGCGGGGGAACACCGGGGAGCTGTTTTTT
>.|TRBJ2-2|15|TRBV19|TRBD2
CASSMNAGGTGELFF
TGTGCCAGTAGTATGAATGCGGGGGGCACCGGGGAGCTGTTTTTT
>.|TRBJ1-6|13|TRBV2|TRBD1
CASKETGNSPLHF
TGTGCCAGCAAGGAGACAGGGAATTCACCCCTCCACTTT
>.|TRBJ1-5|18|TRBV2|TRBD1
CASSERAGGIYSNQPQHF
TGTGCCAGCAGTGAACGCGCAGGGGGGATTTATAGCAATCAGCCCCAGCATTTT
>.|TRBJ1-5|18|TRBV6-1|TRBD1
CASSDWTGTVYSNQPQHF
TGTGCCAGCAGTGATTGGACAGGGACGGTATATAGCAATCAGCCCCAGCATTTT
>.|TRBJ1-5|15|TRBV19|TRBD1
CASSIKGQSNQPQHF
TGTGCCAGTAGTATCAAGGGACAGAGCAATCAGCCCCAGCATTTT
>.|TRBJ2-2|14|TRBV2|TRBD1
CASSEGQGTGELFF
TGTGCCAGCAGTGAAGGACAGGGAACCGGGGAGCTGTTTTTT
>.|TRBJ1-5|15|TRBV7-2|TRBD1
CASSRDRVSNQPQHF
TGTGCCAGCAGTCGGGACAGGGTTAGCAATCAGCCCCAGCATTTT
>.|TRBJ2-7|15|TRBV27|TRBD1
CASSLSSQRGQEQYF
TGTGCCAGCAGTTTATCTTCTCAAAGGGGGCAAGAGCAGTACTTC
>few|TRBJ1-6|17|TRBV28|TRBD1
CASSMVGDRGLGSPLHF
TGTGCCAGCAGTATGGTTGGTGACAGGGGGCTGGGTTCACCCCTCCACTTT
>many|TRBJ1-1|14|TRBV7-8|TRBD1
CASSLAEGATEAFF
TGTGCCAGCAGCTTAGCGGAGGGGGCCACTGAAGCTTTCTTT
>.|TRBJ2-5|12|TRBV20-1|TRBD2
CSASGTSETQYF
TGCAGTGCTAGTGGGACTAGCGAGACCCAGTACTTC
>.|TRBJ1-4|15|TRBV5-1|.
CASSWGTVAGEKLFF
TGCGCCAGCAGCTGGGGTACCGTCGCGGGTGAAAAACTGTTTTTT
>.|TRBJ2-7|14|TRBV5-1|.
CASSSGWRGGEQYF
TGCGCCAGCAGCTCGGGATGGAGGGGGGGCGAGCAGTACTTC
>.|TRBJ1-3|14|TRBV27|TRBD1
CASRQTGAGNTIYF
TGTGCCAGCAGACAAACAGGGGCGGGAAACACCATATATTTT
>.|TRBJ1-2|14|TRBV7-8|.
CASSPDRINYGYTF
TGTGCCAGCAGCCCGGACAGAATTAACTATGGCTACACCTTC
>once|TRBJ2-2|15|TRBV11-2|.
CASRQTGQNTGELFF
TGTGCCAGCAGACAGACGGGACAGAACACCGGGGAGCTGTTTTTT
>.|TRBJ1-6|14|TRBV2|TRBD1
CASSGTGGASPLHF
TGTGCCAGCAGTGGGACAGGGGGTGCTTCACCCCTCCACTTT
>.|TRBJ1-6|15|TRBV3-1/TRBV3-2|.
CASSQGETFYSPLHF
TGTGCCAGCAGCCAAGGCGAGACATTTTATTCACCCCTCCACTTT
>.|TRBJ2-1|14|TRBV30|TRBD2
CACPSGGSYNEQFF
TGTGCCTGCCCCAGCGGGGGGTCCTACAATGAGCAGTTCTTC
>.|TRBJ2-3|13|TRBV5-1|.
CASSLAARDTQYF
TGCGCCAGCAGCTTGGCCGCCCGGGATACGCAGTATTTT
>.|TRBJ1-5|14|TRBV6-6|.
CATWENLSNQPQHF
TGTGCCACCTGGGAGAATCTGAGCAATCAGCCCCAGCATTTT
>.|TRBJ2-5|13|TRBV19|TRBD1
CATGTGGGETQYF
TGTGCCACCGGGACAGGGGGCGGCGAGACCCAGTACTTC
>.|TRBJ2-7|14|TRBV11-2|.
CASSLGAGSYEQYF
TGTGCCAGCAGCTTAGGGGCCGGATCCTACGAGCAGTACTTC
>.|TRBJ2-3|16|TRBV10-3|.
CAISGVGRDSADTQYF
TGTGCCATCAGTGGGGTTGGCCGGGATTCAGCAGATACGCAGTATTTT
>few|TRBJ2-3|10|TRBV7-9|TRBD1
CAPRGQPRDF
TGTGCCCCCCGGGGACAGCCGCGGGATTTT
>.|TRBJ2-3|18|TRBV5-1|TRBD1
CASSRGQGNTWTTDTQYF
TGCGCCAGCAGTCGGGGACAGGGTAATACGTGGACCACAGATACGCAGTATTTT
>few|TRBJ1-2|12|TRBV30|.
CAWSFSVYGYTF
TGTGCCTGGAGTTTCTCGGTATATGGCTACACCTTC
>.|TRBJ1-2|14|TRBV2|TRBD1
CASSGSGTDLGYTF
TGTGCCAGCAGCGGGTCCGGGACAGACTTAGGCTACACCTTC
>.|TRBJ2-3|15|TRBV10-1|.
CASNLEAGRTDTQYF
TGCGCCAGCAACCTAGAAGCGGGCCGCACAGATACGCAGTATTTT
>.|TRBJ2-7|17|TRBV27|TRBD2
CASLADTSGGPPYEQYF
TGTGCCAGTCTGGCCGATACTAGCGGGGGGCCACCCTACGAGCAGTACTTC
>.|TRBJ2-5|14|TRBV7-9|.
CASSAGQIQETQYF
TGTGCCAGCAGCGCGGGACAGATCCAAGAGACCCAGTACTTC
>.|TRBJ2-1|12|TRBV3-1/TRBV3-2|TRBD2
CASSPGTSEQFF
TGTGCCAGCAGCCCTGGGACTAGCGAGCAGTTCTTC
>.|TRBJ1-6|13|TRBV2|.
CASRSRYNSPLHF
TGTGCCAGCAGGAGTCGGTATAATTCACCCCTCCACTTT
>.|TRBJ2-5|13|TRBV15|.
CATSRGRPETQYF
TGTGCCACCAGCAGAGGGCGGCCAGAGACCCAGTACTTC